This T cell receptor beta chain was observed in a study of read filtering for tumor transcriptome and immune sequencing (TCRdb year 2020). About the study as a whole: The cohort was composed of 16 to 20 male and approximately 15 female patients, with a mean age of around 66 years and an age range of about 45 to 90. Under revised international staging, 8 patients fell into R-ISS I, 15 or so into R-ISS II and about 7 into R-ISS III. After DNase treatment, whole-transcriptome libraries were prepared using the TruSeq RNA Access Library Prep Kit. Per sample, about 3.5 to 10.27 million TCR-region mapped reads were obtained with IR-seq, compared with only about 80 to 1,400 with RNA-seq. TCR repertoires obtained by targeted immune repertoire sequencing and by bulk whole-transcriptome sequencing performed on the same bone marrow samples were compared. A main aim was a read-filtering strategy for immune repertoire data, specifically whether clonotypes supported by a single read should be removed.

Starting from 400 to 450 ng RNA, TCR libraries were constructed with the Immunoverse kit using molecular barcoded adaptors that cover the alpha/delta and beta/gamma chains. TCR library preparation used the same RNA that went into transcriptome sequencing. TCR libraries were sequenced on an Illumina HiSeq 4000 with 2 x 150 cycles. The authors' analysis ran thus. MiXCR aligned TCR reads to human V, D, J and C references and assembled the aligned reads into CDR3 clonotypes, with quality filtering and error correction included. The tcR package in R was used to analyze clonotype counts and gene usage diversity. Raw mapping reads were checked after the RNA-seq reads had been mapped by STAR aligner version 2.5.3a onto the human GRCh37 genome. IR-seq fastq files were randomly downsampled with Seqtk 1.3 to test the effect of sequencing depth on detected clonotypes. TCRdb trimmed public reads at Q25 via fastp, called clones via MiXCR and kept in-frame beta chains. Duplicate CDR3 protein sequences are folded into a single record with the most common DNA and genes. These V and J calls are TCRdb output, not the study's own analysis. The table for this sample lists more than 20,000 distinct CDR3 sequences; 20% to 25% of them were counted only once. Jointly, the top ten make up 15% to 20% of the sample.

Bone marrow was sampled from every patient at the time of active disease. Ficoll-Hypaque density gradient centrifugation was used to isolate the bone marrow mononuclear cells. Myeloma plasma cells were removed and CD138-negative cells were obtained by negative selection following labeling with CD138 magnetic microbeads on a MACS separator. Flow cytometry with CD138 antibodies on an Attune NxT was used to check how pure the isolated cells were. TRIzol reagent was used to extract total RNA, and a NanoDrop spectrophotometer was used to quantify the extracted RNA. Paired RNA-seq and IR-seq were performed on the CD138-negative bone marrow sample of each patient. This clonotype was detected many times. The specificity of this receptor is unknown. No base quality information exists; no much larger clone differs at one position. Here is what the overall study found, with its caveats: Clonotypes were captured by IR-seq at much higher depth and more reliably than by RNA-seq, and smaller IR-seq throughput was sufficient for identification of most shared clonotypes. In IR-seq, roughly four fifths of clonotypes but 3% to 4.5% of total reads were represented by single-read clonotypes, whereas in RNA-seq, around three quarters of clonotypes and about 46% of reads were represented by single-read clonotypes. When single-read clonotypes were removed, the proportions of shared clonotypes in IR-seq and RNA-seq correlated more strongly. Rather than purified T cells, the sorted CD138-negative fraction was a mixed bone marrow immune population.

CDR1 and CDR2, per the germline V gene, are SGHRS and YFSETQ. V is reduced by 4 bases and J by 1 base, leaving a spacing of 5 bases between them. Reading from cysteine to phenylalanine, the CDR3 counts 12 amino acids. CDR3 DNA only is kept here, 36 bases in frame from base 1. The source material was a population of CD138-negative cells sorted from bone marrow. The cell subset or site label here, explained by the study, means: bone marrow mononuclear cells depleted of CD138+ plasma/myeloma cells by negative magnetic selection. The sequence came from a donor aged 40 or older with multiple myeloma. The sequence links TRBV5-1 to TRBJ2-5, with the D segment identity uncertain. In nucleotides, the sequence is TGCGCCAGCAGCCCATCCCAAGAGACCCAGTACTTC. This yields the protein CASSPSQETQYF.